Listed below are T cell receptor beta chains from one sample, sequenced in a study of blood T cell repertoires in COVID-19. Produced via immunoSEQ multiplex PCR; TCRdb's table is partial and in-frame only. Of roughly 30,000 clones listed, 76% were seen once; the top ten hold about 43%. The source material was peripheral blood. The receptor source for this set is a man aged 65-85 years with acute or convalescent COVID-19. CDR3s include the opening cysteine and the closing phenylalanine or tryptophan. The D gene is left open where the match is weak. Expanded clones are given a class, and other clones once, few, many or no size at all.

v_gene: TRBV4-2; j_gene: TRBJ2-4; abundance: .; d_gene: TRBD2; CDR3aa: CASSQDWPGGNIQYF; CDR3nt: TGTGCCAGCAGCCAAGATTGGCCGGGAGGGAACATTCAGTACTTC
v_gene: TRBV7-2; j_gene: TRBJ1-5; abundance: medium-sized; d_gene: .; CDR3aa: CASSLERGVYQPQHF; CDR3nt: TGTGCCAGCAGCTTAGAGCGGGGAGTCTATCAGCCCCAGCATTTT
v_gene: TRBV6-5; j_gene: TRBJ1-6; abundance: few; d_gene: TRBD1; CDR3aa: CASGGQGGNSPLHF; CDR3nt: TGTGCCAGCGGAGGACAGGGCGGGAATTCACCCCTCCACTTT
v_gene: TRBV27; j_gene: TRBJ2-2; abundance: .; d_gene: .; CDR3aa: CASSLSGSGGELFF; CDR3nt: TGTGCCAGCAGTTTATCCGGGAGCGGCGGGGAGCTGTTTTTT
v_gene: TRBV9; j_gene: TRBJ2-7; abundance: once; d_gene: TRBD1; CDR3aa: CASSAVPSGQNSKQYF; CDR3nt: TGTGCCAGCAGTGCGGTTCCCTCGGGACAGAATAGCAAGCAGTACTTC
v_gene: TRBV9; j_gene: TRBJ2-3; abundance: .; d_gene: TRBD2; CDR3aa: CASSASGGTDTQYF; CDR3nt: TGTGCCAGCAGCGCTAGCGGGGGCACAGATACGCAGTATTTT
v_gene: TRBV7-2; j_gene: TRBJ2-3; abundance: .; d_gene: TRBD1; CDR3aa: CASSLAGTGTDTQYF; CDR3nt: TGTGCCAGCAGCTTAGCTGGGACAGGGACTGATACGCAGTATTTT
v_gene: TRBV6-5; j_gene: TRBJ1-1; abundance: .; d_gene: .; CDR3aa: CASNQGREGTEAFF; CDR3nt: TGTGCCAGCAACCAGGGGAGGGAGGGAACTGAAGCTTTCTTT
v_gene: TRBV6-5; j_gene: TRBJ2-1; abundance: .; d_gene: TRBD2; CDR3aa: CASSYSGLASNNEQFF; CDR3nt: TGTGCCAGCAGTTACTCAGGACTAGCGTCTAACAATGAGCAGTTCTTC
v_gene: TRBV25-1; j_gene: TRBJ2-2; abundance: .; d_gene: TRBD1; CDR3aa: CASTRQGAAGELFF; CDR3nt: TGTGCCAGTACCCGACAGGGGGCGGCCGGGGAGCTGTTTTTT
v_gene: TRBV7-3; j_gene: TRBJ1-5; abundance: .; d_gene: .; CDR3aa: CASSSDRNQPQHF; CDR3nt: TGTGCCAGCAGCTCAGACAGGAATCAGCCCCAGCATTTT
v_gene: TRBV11-3; j_gene: TRBJ2-1; abundance: .; d_gene: TRBD2; CDR3aa: CASSSSRGAYNEQFF; CDR3nt: TGTGCCAGCAGCTCTTCCCGGGGGGCCTACAATGAGCAGTTCTTC
v_gene: TRBV24-1; j_gene: TRBJ2-3; abundance: once; d_gene: TRBD1; CDR3aa: CATSDQWGTGGPSTQYF; CDR3nt: TGTGCCACCAGTGACCAATGGGGGACAGGGGGCCCCAGTACGCAGTATTTT
v_gene: TRBV1; j_gene: TRBJ1-4; abundance: .; d_gene: .; CDR3aa: CTSSQDRTGDINEKLFF; CDR3nt: TGCACCAGCAGCCAAGATCGTACCGGGGACATCAATGAAAAACTGTTTTTT
v_gene: TRBV6-5; j_gene: TRBJ1-5; abundance: .; d_gene: .; CDR3aa: CASSPNRDNQPQHF; CDR3nt: TGTGCCAGCAGTCCCAACAGGGACAATCAGCCCCAGCATTTT
v_gene: TRBV28; j_gene: TRBJ1-1; abundance: .; d_gene: .; CDR3aa: CASNLSQGPEAFF; CDR3nt: TGTGCCAGCAATCTTTCACAGGGCCCTGAAGCTTTCTTT
v_gene: TRBV9; j_gene: TRBJ2-7; abundance: .; d_gene: TRBD1; CDR3aa: CASSSLAGGEEQYF; CDR3nt: TGTGCCAGCAGCTCTTTGGCAGGGGGCGAAGAGCAGTACTTC
v_gene: TRBV29-1; j_gene: TRBJ2-7; abundance: once; d_gene: TRBD1; CDR3aa: CSVEGADRGNPYEQYF; CDR3nt: TGCAGCGTTGAAGGTGCTGACAGGGGGAACCCCTACGAGCAGTACTTC
v_gene: TRBV11-2; j_gene: TRBJ1-2; abundance: .; d_gene: .; CDR3aa: CASSLDRRRGRSGYTF; CDR3nt: TGTGCCAGCAGCTTAGATCGGCGGCGGGGCCGGAGTGGCTACACCTTC
v_gene: TRBV7-7; j_gene: TRBJ2-5; abundance: .; d_gene: TRBD1; CDR3aa: CASSLDREETQYF; CDR3nt: TGTGCCAGCAGCCTCGACAGGGAAGAGACCCAGTACTTC
v_gene: TRBV18; j_gene: TRBJ1-2; abundance: once; d_gene: TRBD1; CDR3aa: CASSPDTGGSYGYTF; CDR3nt: TGTGCCAGCTCACCGGACACAGGGGGCAGCTATGGCTACACCTTC
v_gene: TRBV19; j_gene: TRBJ1-5; abundance: .; d_gene: .; CDR3aa: CASRGGDQPQHF; CDR3nt: TGTGCCAGCCGGGGGGGGGATCAGCCCCAGCATTTT
v_gene: TRBV7-3; j_gene: TRBJ2-1; abundance: .; d_gene: TRBD2; CDR3aa: CASSLRGAGNNEQFF; CDR3nt: TGTGCCAGCAGCCTCCGGGGAGCGGGAAACAATGAGCAGTTCTTC
v_gene: TRBV11-2; j_gene: TRBJ2-3; abundance: once; d_gene: .; CDR3aa: CASSLDRRTSDTQYF; CDR3nt: TGTGCCAGCAGCTTAGATAGGCGGACATCAGATACGCAGTATTTT
v_gene: TRBV28; j_gene: TRBJ2-4; abundance: .; d_gene: TRBD2; CDR3aa: CASKIARGGRAAKNIQYF; CDR3nt: TGTGCCAGCAAGATCGCTCGGGGCGGGAGGGCCGCCAAAAACATTCAGTACTTC
v_gene: TRBV18; j_gene: TRBJ1-4; abundance: .; d_gene: .; CDR3aa: CASSPRWGGSTNEKLFF; CDR3nt: TGTGCCAGCTCACCAAGGTGGGGGGGATCAACTAATGAAAAACTGTTTTTT
v_gene: TRBV28; j_gene: TRBJ1-2; abundance: .; d_gene: .; CDR3aa: CASSSNRVQGYTF; CDR3nt: TGTGCCAGCAGTTCCAACAGGGTGCAGGGCTACACCTTC
v_gene: TRBV19; j_gene: TRBJ2-6; abundance: .; d_gene: .; CDR3aa: CASSMPGAGANVLTF; CDR3nt: TGTGCCAGTAGTATGCCCGGGGCTGGGGCCAACGTCCTGACTTTC
v_gene: TRBV15; j_gene: TRBJ1-1; abundance: few; d_gene: .; CDR3aa: CATSRAGTDTEAFF; CDR3nt: TGTGCCACCAGCAGGGCGGGGACGGACACTGAAGCTTTCTTT
v_gene: TRBV7-9; j_gene: TRBJ1-2; abundance: few; d_gene: .; CDR3aa: CASSLAGAPYGYTF; CDR3nt: TGTGCCAGCAGCTTAGCGGGAGCCCCCTATGGCTACACCTTC
v_gene: TRBV9; j_gene: TRBJ1-3; abundance: .; d_gene: .; CDR3aa: CASSVGWAGGNTIYF; CDR3nt: TGTGCCAGCAGCGTAGGATGGGCAGGGGGAAACACCATATATTTT
v_gene: TRBV24-1; j_gene: TRBJ1-5; abundance: once; d_gene: TRBD1; CDR3aa: CAASRTQTGVRQPQHF; CDR3nt: TGTGCCGCCTCCAGGACTCAGACAGGGGTTCGTCAGCCCCAGCATTTT
v_gene: TRBV30; j_gene: TRBJ2-1; abundance: .; d_gene: .; CDR3aa: CAWSVLLGANEQFF; CDR3nt: TGTGCCTGGAGTGTACTCCTGGGGGCGAATGAGCAGTTCTTC
v_gene: TRBV14; j_gene: TRBJ2-3; abundance: few; d_gene: TRBD2; CDR3aa: CASSQPGLAGGRDTQYF; CDR3nt: TGTGCCAGCAGCCAGCCGGGACTAGCGGGAGGGCGAGATACGCAGTATTTT
v_gene: TRBV19; j_gene: TRBJ2-3; abundance: few; d_gene: .; CDR3aa: CASSIVSWRSDTQYF; CDR3nt: TGTGCCAGTAGTATAGTGTCTTGGAGATCAGATACGCAGTATTTT
v_gene: TRBV4-1; j_gene: TRBJ1-1; abundance: .; d_gene: TRBD1; CDR3aa: CASSHTGGQGPNTEAFF; CDR3nt: TGCGCCAGCAGCCACACTGGGGGACAGGGTCCGAACACTGAAGCTTTCTTT
v_gene: TRBV9; j_gene: TRBJ2-1; abundance: .; d_gene: TRBD2; CDR3aa: CASSGGLASGIRGEQFF; CDR3nt: TGTGCCAGCAGCGGTGGGTTGGCTAGCGGGATCCGGGGTGAGCAGTTCTTC
v_gene: TRBV7-2; j_gene: TRBJ2-1; abundance: few; d_gene: TRBD2; CDR3aa: CASSQNSGSGEQFF; CDR3nt: TGTGCCAGCAGCCAAAATAGCGGGAGTGGTGAGCAGTTCTTC